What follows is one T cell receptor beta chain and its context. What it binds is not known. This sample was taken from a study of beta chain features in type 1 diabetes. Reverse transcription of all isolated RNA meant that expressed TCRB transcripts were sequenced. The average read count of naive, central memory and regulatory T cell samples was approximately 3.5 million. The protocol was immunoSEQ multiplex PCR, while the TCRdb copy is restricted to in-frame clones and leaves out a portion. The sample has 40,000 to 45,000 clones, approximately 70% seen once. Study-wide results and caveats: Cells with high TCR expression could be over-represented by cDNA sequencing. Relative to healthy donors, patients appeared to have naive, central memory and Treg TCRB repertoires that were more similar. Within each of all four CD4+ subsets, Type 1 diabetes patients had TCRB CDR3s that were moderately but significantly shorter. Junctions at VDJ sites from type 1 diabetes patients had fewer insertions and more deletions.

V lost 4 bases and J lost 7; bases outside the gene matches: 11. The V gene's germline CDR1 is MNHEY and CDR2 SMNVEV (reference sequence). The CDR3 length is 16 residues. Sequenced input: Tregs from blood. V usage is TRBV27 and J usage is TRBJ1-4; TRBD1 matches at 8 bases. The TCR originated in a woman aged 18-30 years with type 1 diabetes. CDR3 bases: TGTGCCAGCAGTTCGGGGCACAGGGGGGGCCCTGAAAAACTGTTTTTT. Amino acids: CASSSGHRGGPEKLFF.